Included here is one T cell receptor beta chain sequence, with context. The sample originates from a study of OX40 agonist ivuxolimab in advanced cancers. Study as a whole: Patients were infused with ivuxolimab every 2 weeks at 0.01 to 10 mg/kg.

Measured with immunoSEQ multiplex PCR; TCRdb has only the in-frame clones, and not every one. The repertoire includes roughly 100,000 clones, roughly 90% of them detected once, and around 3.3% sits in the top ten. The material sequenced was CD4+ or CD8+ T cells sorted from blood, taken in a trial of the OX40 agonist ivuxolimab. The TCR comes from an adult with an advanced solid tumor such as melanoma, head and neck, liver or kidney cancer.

CDR3 sequence: CASSEGTSGYEQFF. As DNA, the CDR3 is TGCGCCAGCAGTGAAGGGACTAGCGGCTATGAGCAGTTCTTC. V gene TRBV5-1 combines with J gene TRBJ2-1, with 11 bases fitting TRBD2. This CDR3 is 14 amino acids long. After removal of 5 bases from V and 8 bases from J, the junction contained 6 bases not matched to a gene. The germline CDR1 and CDR2 sequences are SGHRS and YFSETQ.